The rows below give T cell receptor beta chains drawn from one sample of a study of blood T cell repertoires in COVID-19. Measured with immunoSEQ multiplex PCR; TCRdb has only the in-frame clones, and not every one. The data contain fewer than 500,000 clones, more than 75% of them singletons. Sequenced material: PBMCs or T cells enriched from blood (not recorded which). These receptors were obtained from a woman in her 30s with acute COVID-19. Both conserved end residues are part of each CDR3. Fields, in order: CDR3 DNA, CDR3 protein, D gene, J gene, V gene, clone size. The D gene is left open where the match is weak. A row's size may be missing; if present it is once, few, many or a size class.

CDR3 DNA: TGTGCCAGCAGCGTAGCTGCTGGGACTTCCTACGAGCAGTACTTC; CDR3 protein: CASSVAAGTSYEQYF; D gene: NA; J gene: TRBJ2-7; V gene: TRBV9; clone size: NA
CDR3 DNA: TGTGCCAGCAGTTCGACTCCTACAGATACGCAGTATTTT; CDR3 protein: CASSSTPTDTQYF; D gene: NA; J gene: TRBJ2-3; V gene: TRBV7-3; clone size: NA
CDR3 DNA: TGCGCCAGCAGCTTGATCGGACAGGGGTCCCCCCTCCACTTT; CDR3 protein: CASSLIGQGSPLHF; D gene: TRBD1; J gene: TRBJ1-6; V gene: TRBV5-1; clone size: NA
CDR3 DNA: TGCAGTGCTAGTTGGACTAGCGGTAGCACAGATACGCAGTATTTT; CDR3 protein: CSASWTSGSTDTQYF; D gene: TRBD2; J gene: TRBJ2-3; V gene: TRBV20-1; clone size: NA
CDR3 DNA: TGTGCCAGCAGCTTTGGCTCCCCAGGGTCTGGCTACACCTTC; CDR3 protein: CASSFGSPGSGYTF; D gene: NA; J gene: TRBJ1-2; V gene: TRBV11-2; clone size: NA
CDR3 DNA: TGCGCCAGCAGCTTTTTAGGGACAGGGGAACAAGAGACCCAGTACTTC; CDR3 protein: CASSFLGTGEQETQYF; D gene: TRBD1; J gene: TRBJ2-5; V gene: TRBV5-1; clone size: NA
CDR3 DNA: TGTGCCAGCAGCTTAGATAGGTGGGGTACTAGCGGGCTTGATCGGCAGTACTTC; CDR3 protein: CASSLDRWGTSGLDRQYF; D gene: TRBD2; J gene: TRBJ2-7; V gene: TRBV11-2; clone size: NA
CDR3 DNA: TGTGCCAGTAGGCCCTTAGCGCGAGGTGGGGAAAAACTGTTTTTT; CDR3 protein: CASRPLARGGEKLFF; D gene: NA; J gene: TRBJ1-4; V gene: TRBV19; clone size: NA
CDR3 DNA: TGTGCCAGCAGCTTATCAGGGGCAAGCTCCTACAATGAGCAGTTCTTC; CDR3 protein: CASSLSGASSYNEQFF; D gene: NA; J gene: TRBJ2-1; V gene: TRBV7-3; clone size: NA
CDR3 DNA: TGTGCCAGCAGTTTAATATTGTCGGGGACCCAGTACTTC; CDR3 protein: CASSLILSGTQYF; D gene: NA; J gene: TRBJ2-5; V gene: TRBV12-3/TRBV12-4; clone size: NA
CDR3 DNA: TGTGCCAGCTCAGGGAGACAGGGGGCGCCGGACACTGAAGCTTTCTTT; CDR3 protein: CASSGRQGAPDTEAFF; D gene: TRBD1; J gene: TRBJ1-1; V gene: TRBV18; clone size: NA
CDR3 DNA: TGTGCCAGCAGGACCACTCCAACAAGGTTAGCGGGCTACACCTTC; CDR3 protein: CASRTTPTRLAGYTF; D gene: NA; J gene: TRBJ1-2; V gene: TRBV2; clone size: NA
CDR3 DNA: TGCGCCAGCAGCCAAGAACCCACCAGGGCTGGGGCCAACGTCCTGACTTTC; CDR3 protein: CASSQEPTRAGANVLTF; D gene: NA; J gene: TRBJ2-6; V gene: TRBV4-1; clone size: NA
CDR3 DNA: TGTGCCAGCAGTGAATTGCGGGACAGGGGCACTGAAGCTTTCTTT; CDR3 protein: CASSELRDRGTEAFF; D gene: TRBD1; J gene: TRBJ1-1; V gene: TRBV6-1; clone size: NA
CDR3 DNA: TGTGCCTGGGAAGGGACTAGCGTTCGGTACGAGCAGTACTTC; CDR3 protein: CAWEGTSVRYEQYF; D gene: TRBD2; J gene: TRBJ2-7; V gene: TRBV30; clone size: NA
CDR3 DNA: TGTGCCAGTAGTCACCGGCAGGACTATGGCTACACCTTC; CDR3 protein: CASSHRQDYGYTF; D gene: NA; J gene: TRBJ1-2; V gene: TRBV19; clone size: NA
CDR3 DNA: TGTGCCAGCAGCCACAACCGACTCGGGGGGGACTCACCCCTCCACTTT; CDR3 protein: CASSHNRLGGDSPLHF; D gene: NA; J gene: TRBJ1-6; V gene: TRBV14; clone size: NA
CDR3 DNA: TGTGCCAGCAACAGTCAGGGCCTCTCTGGAAACACCATATATTTT; CDR3 protein: CASNSQGLSGNTIYF; D gene: NA; J gene: TRBJ1-3; V gene: TRBV3-1/TRBV3-2; clone size: NA
CDR3 DNA: TGCGCCAGCAGCTATCAGGAAGGGAACACTGAAGCTTTCTTT; CDR3 protein: CASSYQEGNTEAFF; D gene: NA; J gene: TRBJ1-1; V gene: TRBV5-1; clone size: NA
CDR3 DNA: TGTGCCAGCAGTCGAACCGGCGGTTTTAATGGGTATGGCTACACCTTC; CDR3 protein: CASSRTGGFNGYGYTF; D gene: NA; J gene: TRBJ1-2; V gene: TRBV6-6; clone size: NA
CDR3 DNA: TGTGCCAGCAGCTTAGGTACAGGCTACGAGCAGTACTTC; CDR3 protein: CASSLGTGYEQYF; D gene: NA; J gene: TRBJ2-7; V gene: TRBV11-2; clone size: NA
CDR3 DNA: TGTGCCAGTACGAAGGGGCCCAACTATGGCTACACCTTC; CDR3 protein: CASTKGPNYGYTF; D gene: NA; J gene: TRBJ1-2; V gene: TRBV19; clone size: NA
CDR3 DNA: TGTGCCAGCAGCGTAGCTGGCGGAAACACCATATATTTT; CDR3 protein: CASSVAGGNTIYF; D gene: NA; J gene: TRBJ1-3; V gene: TRBV9; clone size: NA
CDR3 DNA: TGTGCCAGCAGACTTCGGGGGGGCGGGAGAACTGAAGCTTTCTTT; CDR3 protein: CASRLRGGGRTEAFF; D gene: NA; J gene: TRBJ1-1; V gene: TRBV2; clone size: NA
CDR3 DNA: TGTGCCAGCTCAACGGGACTAGCGGGGGCCTCGGTTAAAGAGACCCAGTACTTC; CDR3 protein: CASSTGLAGASVKETQYF; D gene: TRBD2; J gene: TRBJ2-5; V gene: TRBV18; clone size: NA
CDR3 DNA: TGTGCCAGCAGCCCGCTTGGTCAGGCGAACACTGAAGCTTTCTTT; CDR3 protein: CASSPLGQANTEAFF; D gene: NA; J gene: TRBJ1-1; V gene: TRBV3-1/TRBV3-2; clone size: NA
CDR3 DNA: TGCGCCAGCAGCTTGGCCAGGGTTGAGACTGAAGCTTTCTTT; CDR3 protein: CASSLARVETEAFF; D gene: NA; J gene: TRBJ1-1; V gene: TRBV5-1; clone size: NA
CDR3 DNA: TGTGCCAGCAGTGATATGAGGGTCGGCGACAGGACCCGGGGGCAGTTCTTC; CDR3 protein: CASSDMRVGDRTRGQFF; D gene: NA; J gene: TRBJ2-1; V gene: TRBV2; clone size: NA
CDR3 DNA: TGTGCCAGTAGGACAGTCCAAGAAAAACTGTTTTTT; CDR3 protein: CASRTVQEKLFF; D gene: NA; J gene: TRBJ1-4; V gene: TRBV19; clone size: NA
CDR3 DNA: TGTGCCAGCAACAGGCGGTCGACTGCCGACTATGGCTACACCTTC; CDR3 protein: CASNRRSTADYGYTF; D gene: NA; J gene: TRBJ1-2; V gene: TRBV6-5; clone size: NA
CDR3 DNA: TGTGCCAGCAGCTTAGGACTAGCGGGGTACTACGAGCAGTACTTC; CDR3 protein: CASSLGLAGYYEQYF; D gene: TRBD2; J gene: TRBJ2-7; V gene: TRBV7-3; clone size: NA
CDR3 DNA: TGTGCCAGCAGCTCGGGGGTCCACACAGATACGCAGTATTTT; CDR3 protein: CASSSGVHTDTQYF; D gene: NA; J gene: TRBJ2-3; V gene: TRBV7-3; clone size: NA
CDR3 DNA: TGTGCCACCAGTGACACCGGGACAGGGGCCCCAGATACGCAGTATTTT; CDR3 protein: CATSDTGTGAPDTQYF; D gene: TRBD1; J gene: TRBJ2-3; V gene: TRBV24-1; clone size: once
CDR3 DNA: TGTGCCAGCAGTGAAGTTAACCCGGGAGTTTTGGCTGGAAACACCATATATTTT; CDR3 protein: CASSEVNPGVLAGNTIYF; D gene: NA; J gene: TRBJ1-3; V gene: TRBV6-1; clone size: NA
CDR3 DNA: TGTGCCAGCAGCTTAAATTCCGGGGATAATTCACCCCTCCACTTT; CDR3 protein: CASSLNSGDNSPLHF; D gene: NA; J gene: TRBJ1-6; V gene: TRBV7-6; clone size: NA
CDR3 DNA: TGTGCCAGCAGCTCCCGGACATCTCGCTATGGCTACACCTTC; CDR3 protein: CASSSRTSRYGYTF; D gene: NA; J gene: TRBJ1-2; V gene: TRBV7-2; clone size: NA
CDR3 DNA: TGTGCCAGCAGAACCGGGACAGGGGAAATCGCCGGAAACACCATATATTTT; CDR3 protein: CASRTGTGEIAGNTIYF; D gene: NA; J gene: TRBJ1-3; V gene: TRBV21-1; clone size: NA
CDR3 DNA: TGTGCCAGCAGCGTAGACAGAATTTCACCCCTCCACTTT; CDR3 protein: CASSVDRISPLHF; D gene: NA; J gene: TRBJ1-6; V gene: TRBV7-2; clone size: NA
CDR3 DNA: TGTGCCAGTAGTGACCGACAAGCCGGTGTTTTT; CDR3 protein: CASSDRQAGVF; D gene: NA; J gene: TRBJ1-3; V gene: TRBV19; clone size: NA
CDR3 DNA: TGTGCCACCGGTGGGGGGCATCAGCCCCAGCATTTT; CDR3 protein: CATGGGHQPQHF; D gene: NA; J gene: TRBJ1-5; V gene: TRBV24-1; clone size: few
CDR3 DNA: TGTGCCAGCAGCGCCCAGGCCAGGGGACTACACACTGAAGCTTTCTTT; CDR3 protein: CASSAQARGLHTEAFF; D gene: NA; J gene: TRBJ1-1; V gene: TRBV2; clone size: NA
CDR3 DNA: TGTGCCAGCAGCTTTACGGGAGGTTGGACTGAAGCTTTCTTT; CDR3 protein: CASSFTGGWTEAFF; D gene: NA; J gene: TRBJ1-1; V gene: TRBV11-1; clone size: NA
CDR3 DNA: TGTGCCAGCAGCCTACGCGGGGGTTCCTACGAGCAGTACTTC; CDR3 protein: CASSLRGGSYEQYF; D gene: TRBD2; J gene: TRBJ2-7; V gene: TRBV9; clone size: NA
CDR3 DNA: TGCAGCGTGGACGGACAGGGAGGGTATGGCTACACCTTC; CDR3 protein: CSVDGQGGYGYTF; D gene: TRBD1; J gene: TRBJ1-2; V gene: TRBV29-1; clone size: NA
CDR3 DNA: TGTGCCAGCAGCCAAGGTTACCGGGACAGGGGGCGGGACACTGAAGCTTTCTTT; CDR3 protein: CASSQGYRDRGRDTEAFF; D gene: TRBD1; J gene: TRBJ1-1; V gene: TRBV3-1/TRBV3-2; clone size: NA
CDR3 DNA: TGCGCCAGCAACCCTGCGGGTATTCACACTGAAGCTTTCTTT; CDR3 protein: CASNPAGIHTEAFF; D gene: NA; J gene: TRBJ1-1; V gene: TRBV5-1; clone size: NA
CDR3 DNA: TGTGCCACCAGTGATTTGTCAGGGGACAATGAGCAGTTCTTC; CDR3 protein: CATSDLSGDNEQFF; D gene: NA; J gene: TRBJ2-1; V gene: TRBV24-1; clone size: NA
CDR3 DNA: TGCGCCAGCAGCAAAGGGGACAGGGGAGGCAATCAGCCCCAGCATTTT; CDR3 protein: CASSKGDRGGNQPQHF; D gene: TRBD1; J gene: TRBJ1-5; V gene: TRBV5-1; clone size: NA
CDR3 DNA: TGTGCCAGCAGTTTTACGGCTAACTATGGCTACACCTTC; CDR3 protein: CASSFTANYGYTF; D gene: NA; J gene: TRBJ1-2; V gene: TRBV27; clone size: once
CDR3 DNA: TGCGCCAGCAGTGAGCTCAGGACCTACGAGCAGTACTTC; CDR3 protein: CASSELRTYEQYF; D gene: NA; J gene: TRBJ2-7; V gene: TRBV10-2; clone size: NA
CDR3 DNA: TGTGCCAGCAGCCAAGTTTCCGGACTAGCGGGGAGCTCCTACGAGCAGTACTTC; CDR3 protein: CASSQVSGLAGSSYEQYF; D gene: TRBD2; J gene: TRBJ2-7; V gene: TRBV4-2; clone size: NA
CDR3 DNA: TGTGCCAGCCGTTCCCAAGGGGGAGCGGGGTACAATGAGCAGTTCTTC; CDR3 protein: CASRSQGGAGYNEQFF; D gene: NA; J gene: TRBJ2-1; V gene: TRBV6-4; clone size: once
CDR3 DNA: TGTGCCAGCAGCTACAGACCGGGACAGGGTCCCCTCGAGCAGTACTTC; CDR3 protein: CASSYRPGQGPLEQYF; D gene: TRBD1; J gene: TRBJ2-7; V gene: TRBV5-6; clone size: NA
CDR3 DNA: TGTGCCAGCGGAGGCCTAGCGGGGGGGTATGAGCAGTTCTTC; CDR3 protein: CASGGLAGGYEQFF; D gene: TRBD2; J gene: TRBJ2-1; V gene: TRBV2; clone size: NA
CDR3 DNA: TGCAGCGTTGAAAAGGGTAGGGGTGTCTATGGCTACACCTTC; CDR3 protein: CSVEKGRGVYGYTF; D gene: NA; J gene: TRBJ1-2; V gene: TRBV29-1; clone size: once
CDR3 DNA: TGTGCCAGTAGTCCAGGCCCTCTTCTCTCACTTCCATATGGCTACACCTTC; CDR3 protein: CASSPGPLLSLPYGYTF; D gene: NA; J gene: TRBJ1-2; V gene: TRBV19; clone size: few
CDR3 DNA: TGTGCCAGCAGCTTAATATCCAGCGGGGGGGTGGCCCAGTACTTC; CDR3 protein: CASSLISSGGVAQYF; D gene: TRBD2; J gene: TRBJ2-5; V gene: TRBV7-6; clone size: NA
CDR3 DNA: TGCAGCGTTGTACAGGGAGGAAACACCATATATTTT; CDR3 protein: CSVVQGGNTIYF; D gene: NA; J gene: TRBJ1-3; V gene: TRBV29-1; clone size: NA
CDR3 DNA: TGTGCCAGCAGTGCAGGGAAGGTCGGTTACAATGAAAAACTGTTTTTT; CDR3 protein: CASSAGKVGYNEKLFF; D gene: NA; J gene: TRBJ1-4; V gene: TRBV6-1; clone size: NA
CDR3 DNA: TGTGCCAGCAGCCCCCTTGGACAGTACAATCAGCCCCAGCATTTT; CDR3 protein: CASSPLGQYNQPQHF; D gene: NA; J gene: TRBJ1-5; V gene: TRBV7-8; clone size: NA